This T cell receptor beta chain was obtained from a study of blood T cell repertoires in COVID-19. Across the study: Researchers got acute and convalescent COVID-19 samples from the United States, Italy and Spain.

Original handling: How many nucleated cells were present was estimated from reference gene primer amplification. Produced via immunoSEQ multiplex PCR; TCRdb's table is partial and in-frame only. For V, J and clone size, that table is used; D and trimming come from the DNA. The table has 80,000 to 95,000 clones, approximately 75% seen once. Looked up from germline, CDR1 is MNHEY and CDR2 is SMNVEV (reference sequence). V was pared by 4 bases and J by 1 base, with 20 bases between. CDR3 length: 17 amino acids. The chain employs TRBV27 and TRBJ2-7, with D perhaps matching TRBD1 (6 bases). Sequencing input: peripheral blood. This TCR was sampled from a woman between 50 and 59 years old with acute or convalescent COVID-19. CDR3 region: CASSSQPGQPSSYEQYF. In DNA, the CDR3 is TGTGCCAGCAGTTCTCAGCCGGGACAACCATCGTCCTACGAGCAGTACTTC.